The 28 T cell receptor beta chains below come from one sample, sequenced in a study of blood T cells in healthy people across ages. Together with a sample-barcoded 5' primer, a J-beta primer mix was included in a second PCR lasting about 6 to 11 cycles. Each CDR3 protein gets one entry after TCRdb re-called the 5' RACE reads with MiXCR. The repertoire has about 1.8 million distinct CDR3 sequences, less than 50% of them found once; the top ten carry less than 2.5%. Sequenced sample: blood. Every receptor here comes from a woman between 40 and 50 years old in good health.

This chain's CDR3 is CASRGTSGYEQYF. CDR3 sequence (DNA): TGTGCCAGCAGGGGGACTAGTGGTTACGAGCAGTACTTC. This rearrangement joins TRBV6-5 to TRBJ2-5; 8 bases match TRBD2. TRBJ2-7 matches the DNA end more closely, so the J call is doubtful. CDR1 and CDR2 from the germline V gene are MNHEY and SVGAGI. CDR3 length equals 13 residues.

This chain connects TRBV29-1 to TRBJ1-6; D is possibly TRBD1 (5 bases). V was cut by 6 bases and J by 11 bases, with 14 bases left in between. The CDR3 spans 12 residues. From germline, CDR1 is SQVTM and CDR2 ANQGSEA. This CDR3 reads CSVRDAGPPLHF. CDR3 bases: TGCAGCGTACGGGACGCAGGCCCACCCCTCCACTTT.

The chain recombines TRBV12-3 or TRBV12-4 with TRBJ2-2; D remains unclear. The CDR3 loop spans 15 amino acids. Trimming removed 2 bases at V and 1 base at J, with 8 bases between. The CDR3 sequence: CASSLPGKNTGELFF. The CDR3 nucleotides read TGTGCCAGCAGTTTACCAGGAAAGAACACCGGGGAGCTGTTTTTT.

The V and J genes are TRBV6-2 or TRBV6-3 and TRBJ2-1; D gene unclear. Trimming cost V 1 base and J 5 bases, with 6 bases left between them. The CDR3 has 13 residues. CDR1 and CDR2 from the germline V gene are MNHEY and SVGEGT. The CDR3 DNA reads TGTGCCAGCAGTTACTTCCAAAACAATGAGCAGTTCTTC. Translating it yields CASSYFQNNEQFF.

The chain has TRBV20-1 and TRBJ1-2; 7 positions agree with TRBD1. V shed 6 bases, J shed 3 bases, and the junction held 7 bases outside the gene matches. Per germline, CDR1 DFQATT and CDR2 SNEGSKA (reference sequence). The CDR3 has 13 amino acids. CDR3 nucleotide sequence: TGCAGTGCGACCCCAGGGGGGTACTATGGCTACACCTTC. Amino acids: CSATPGGYYGYTF.

The V and J genes are TRBV20-1 and TRBJ2-7, with TRBD1 matching 8 bases. CDR3 size: 11 residues. Germline values: CDR1 DFQATT, CDR2 SNEGSKA (reference sequence). J was trimmed by 10 bases and V by 5 bases; bases with no gene match: 7. The CDR3 coding sequence is TGCAGTGCTCCGACTTCAGGGGGCCAGTACTTC. Translated: CSAPTSGGQYF.

This clonotype has a handful of counts. The chain combines TRBV29-1 with TRBJ2-3; either TRBD1 or TRBD2 may supply D (5 bases each). The CDR3 is 15 residues long. The ends were cut back, 2 bases at V and 9 bases at J, with 21 bases in the middle. CDR1 and CDR2 from the germline V gene are SQVTM and ANQGSEA. The CDR3 region has the DNA TGCAGCGTTGAACTCGCCGGGGACCTCCCGGGGACGCAGTATTTT. Protein sequence: CSVELAGDLPGTQYF.

This clonotype was counted a single time. The chain links TRBV9 to TRBJ2-5; 8 bases align to TRBD2. Germline-derived CDR1 and CDR2 are SGDLS and YYNGEE. The length of the CDR3 is 15 residues. V trimming: 0 bases; J trimming: 4 bases; junction bases outside the gene matches: 5. CDR3 sequence: CASSVAWRGVETQYF. The CDR3 DNA sequence: TGTGCCAGCAGCGTAGCGTGGCGGGGGGTAGAGACCCAGTACTTC.

The chain employs TRBV27 and TRBJ2-1; 7 nucleotides agree with TRBD1. CDR3 length equals 14 residues. Germline V gene sequence: CDR1 MNHEY, CDR2 SMNVEV (reference sequence). V gave up 8 bases and J gave up 2 bases; unmatched junction bases: 6. The CDR3 DNA reads as TGTGCCAGCTCGGGACAGATGACCTACAATGAGCAGTTCTTC. Translating it yields CASSGQMTYNEQFF.

This clonotype was seen a few times. The V call is TRBV5-1, the J call TRBJ2-5, with D possibly TRBD2 on 6 matching bases. Germline V gene sequence: CDR1 SGHRS, CDR2 YFSETQ. V lost 1 base and J lost 5, with 15 bases in between. The CDR3 is 15 residues long. The CDR3 coding sequence is TGCGCCAGCAGCTTGCAGGCGGGGCAAGGGGAGACCCAGTACTTC. Amino acid sequence: CASSLQAGQGETQYF.

This clonotype was detected only a few times. This chain connects TRBV28 to TRBJ2-7; TRBD1 aligns across 9 bases. TRBJ2-5 matches the DNA end more closely, so the J call is doubtful. This CDR3 has 15 residues. Germline CDR1 and CDR2: MDHEN and SYDVKM. The chain's CDR3 is CASSAPRQGGETQYF. CDR3 nucleotide sequence: TGTGCCAGCAGTGCCCCTCGACAGGGGGGAGAGACCCAGTACTTC.

This clonotype has ten or more counts. The chain uses TRBV4-1 and TRBJ1-1, with D hard to call. V was cut by 1 base and J by 4 bases, with 7 bases left in between. The germline V gene encodes CDR1 MGHRA and CDR2 YSYEKL. The CDR3 runs 13 residues. The CDR3 reads CASSQGRSTEAFF. The CDR3 bases are TGCGCCAGCAGCCAAGGACGGAGCACTGAAGCTTTCTTT.

The V call is TRBV7-9, the J call TRBJ1-2, with a tentative D call TRBD1 (6 bases). Germline lookup yields CDR1 SEHNR and CDR2 FQNEAQ (reference sequence). Trimming cost V 0 bases and J 8 bases, with 19 bases left between them. The CDR3 contains 16 residues. CDR3 residues: CASSLAGRNRVIGYTF. The CDR3 coding sequence is TGTGCCAGCAGCTTAGCAGGCCGCAACAGGGTAATCGGCTACACCTTC.

This chain joins TRBV20-1 and TRBJ2-3, with 7 positions matching TRBD2. Germline V gives CDR1 DFQATT, CDR2 SNEGSKA (reference sequence). The CDR3 runs to 15 residues. J was trimmed by 2 bases and V by 6 bases; bases with no gene match: 11. The CDR3 spells CSASPRLADTDTQYF. In nucleotides, the CDR3 is TGCAGTGCCAGCCCCCGACTAGCAGACACAGATACGCAGTATTTT.

In the case of this clonotype: Compared with germline, one end of the junction differs, possibly owing to a read error. The V gene is TRBV4-1, the J gene TRBJ1-6; TRBD1 matches 8 bases. Germline CDR1 MGHRA, CDR2 YSYEKL. The CDR3 spans 16 residues. CDR3 region: CASGQEDRVKGSPLHF. In DNA form, the CDR3 reads TGCGCCAGCGGCCAAGAGGACAGGGTAAAGGGTTCACCCCTCCACTTT.

This clonotype was seen a single time. This chain links TRBV28 with TRBJ2-5, with D hard to call. The CDR3 length is 15 residues. V lost 2 bases and J 1 base, leaving 11 bases between the germline ends. The germline V gene has CDR1 MDHEN and CDR2 SYDVKM. The CDR3 is CASSLAGRRQETQYF. CDR3 in DNA: TGTGCCAGCAGTTTAGCTGGACGACGCCAAGAGACCCAGTACTTC.

The chain employs TRBV28 and TRBJ1-1; D unresolved. Germline V lookup: CDR1 MDHEN, CDR2 SYDVKM. V was cut by 4 bases and J by 0 bases, with 6 bases left in between. The CDR3 loop spans 13 amino acids. The CDR3 DNA sequence: TGTGCCAGCAGTTCCGCAATGAACACTGAAGCTTTCTTT. It is translated as CASSSAMNTEAFF.

This chain connects TRBV28 to TRBJ1-1, with D tentatively TRBD1 (6 bases). There are 16 residues in the CDR3. Germline CDR1 and CDR2: MDHEN and SYDVKM. Trimming left V 4 bases short and J 3 bases short, with 18 bases between. CDR3 residues: CASSSTLGEGDTEAFF. The DNA of the CDR3 is TGTGCCAGCAGTTCGACCCTCGGGGAGGGGGACACTGAAGCTTTCTTT.

V is TRBV12-3 or TRBV12-4 and J is TRBJ1-1; D is uncertain. The length of the CDR3 is 14 residues. V was pared by 6 bases and J by 3 bases, with 14 bases between. For the CDR3, the DNA is TGTGCCAGCAGCTCTGACCGATTCCACACTGAAGCTTTCTTT. It encodes CASSSDRFHTEAFF.

The J gene is TRBJ2-7, the V gene TRBV20-1; D tentatively fits TRBD1 or TRBD2 (6 bases each). Per the germline V gene, CDR1 is DFQATT and CDR2 is SNEGSKA (reference sequence). CDR3 length equals 14 residues. Trimming removed 3 bases at V and 0 bases at J, with 12 bases between. The DNA for the CDR3 is TGCAGTGCTAGGATACGGGGGCTCTCCTACGAGCAGTACTTC. Translating it yields CSARIRGLSYEQYF.

The chain uses TRBV20-1 and TRBJ2-1; possibly TRBD1 or TRBD2 for D (5 bases each). CDR1 DFQATT and CDR2 SNEGSKA come from the germline V gene (reference sequence). Between the trimmed V and J ends, which lost 4 bases and 0 bases, there was a span of 16 bases. The CDR3 length is 16 residues. CDR3 region: CSAIDVGVSSYNEQFF. The CDR3, as DNA: TGCAGTGCTATCGATGTGGGGGTCAGCTCCTACAATGAGCAGTTCTTC.

This clonotype was counted between two and nine times. The J gene is TRBJ2-7, the V gene TRBV2; 9 bases are a match to TRBD2. This CDR3 has 13 residues. After removal of 6 bases from V and 3 bases from J, the junction contained 3 bases not matched to a gene. Germline V lookup: CDR1 SNHLY, CDR2 FYNNEI. The CDR3 protein is CASRKRGDYEQYF. In nucleotides, the CDR3 is TGTGCCAGCAGAAAGCGGGGGGACTACGAGCAGTACTTC.

This chain links TRBV20-1 with TRBJ2-7, with D perhaps matching TRBD1 (6 bases). CDR3 length: 15 residues. Germline-derived CDR1 and CDR2 are DFQATT and SNEGSKA (reference sequence). V shed 2 bases and J shed 0 bases, with 14 bases lying between them. CDR3 in amino acids: CSARFDRSSSYEQYF. The CDR3 region has the DNA TGCAGTGCTAGATTTGACAGGTCAAGCTCCTACGAGCAGTACTTC.

Regarding this clonotype: The junction shows a germline mismatch at one end, possibly a read error. The chain employs TRBV7-7 and TRBJ2-7, with D possibly TRBD1 on 5 matching bases. Judging by the DNA end, TRBJ2-5 fits better; the J call may be wrong. The CDR3 has 13 residues. Germline assignment: CDR1 SSHAT and CDR2 FNYEAQ (reference sequence). CDR3: CASRAQGGETQYF. The CDR3 region has the DNA TGTGCTAGCAGGGCTCAGGGTGGGGAGACCCAGTACTTC.

This clonotype showed up just a few times. The V call is TRBV20-1, the J call TRBJ2-7; 7 bases fit TRBD2. The length of the CDR3 is 13 residues. V trimming: 0 bases; J trimming: 4 bases; junction bases outside the gene matches: 3. From germline, CDR1 is DFQATT and CDR2 SNEGSKA (reference sequence). CDR3 coding DNA: TGCAGTGCTAGAGATGTGGGGGGGTACGAGCAGTACTTC. It encodes CSARDVGGYEQYF.

V usage is TRBV4-1 and J usage is TRBJ1-5; D uncertain. The CDR3 is 15 amino acids. V lost 0 bases to trimming and J lost 5 bases, with 11 bases between them. Germline CDR1 reads MGHRA; CDR2 reads YSYEKL. In DNA form, the CDR3 reads TGCGCCAGCAGCCAAGAGGAGTTAAGGGATCAGCCCCAGCATTTT. Translated, it gives CASSQEELRDQPQHF.

The chain combines TRBV5-1 with TRBJ1-2; D ambiguous. The germline V gene encodes CDR1 SGHRS and CDR2 YFSETQ. V lost 0 bases to trimming and J lost 6 bases, with 6 bases between them. This CDR3 has 12 amino acids. The CDR3 loop reads CASSLDVDGYTF. The CDR3, as DNA: TGCGCCAGCAGCTTGGACGTCGATGGCTACACCTTC. The variable domain in full, completed from reference TRBV5-1 and TRBJ1-2, reads KAGVTQTPRYLIKTRGQQVTLSCSPISGHRSVSWYQQTPGQGLQFLFEYFSETQRNKGNFPGRFSGRQFSNSRSEMNVSTLELGDSALYLCASSLDVDGYTFGSGTRLTVV.

In this sample, this clonotype turned up a few times. The gene calls are TRBV4-2 and TRBJ2-3, with a tentative D call TRBD1 (6 bases). Trimming cost V 0 bases and J 3 bases, with 13 bases left between them. Germline loops: CDR1 LGHNA, CDR2 YNFKEQ. The CDR3 is 16 amino acids. The CDR3 sequence: CASSQEEGVLTDTQYF. The CDR3 coding sequence is TGTGCCAGCAGCCAAGAAGAGGGGGTTTTAACAGATACGCAGTATTTT.